Below, 3 T cell receptor beta chains from the same sample are listed, as sequenced in a study of CD8+ T cells in alopecia areata. Treatment reported: oral pan-JAK inhibitor, 5-10 mg twice daily. In each case, RNA was isolated and then reverse transcribed into cDNA as the sequencing template. TCRdb keeps only in-frame clones here, not all; method: immunoSEQ multiplex PCR. The table shows more than 150,000 clones, with about 51% occurring only once. Sequenced material: CD8+ T cells sorted from blood, taken around week 54, from a patient treated with tofacitinib. These receptors were taken from a human donor with alopecia areata.

V is TRBV30 and J is TRBJ1-6, with D unresolved. This CDR3 has 14 residues. V was shortened by 1 base and J by 3 bases, with 7 bases between the two germline ends. Germline loops: CDR1 GTSNPN, CDR2 SVGIG (reference sequence). The CDR3: CAWSEGSYNSPLHF. The CDR3 DNA reads TGTGCCTGGAGTGAGGGCAGCTATAATTCACCCCTCCACTTT.

V usage is TRBV10-3 and J usage is TRBJ2-7, with D tentatively TRBD1 (6 bases). From germline, CDR1 is ENHRY and CDR2 SYGVKD. Trimming left V 4 bases short and J 4 bases short, with 17 bases between. The CDR3 consists of 15 residues. The CDR3 reads CAISGLSEGGYEQYF. For the CDR3, the DNA is TGTGCCATCAGTGGGCTTTCGGAAGGGGGTTACGAGCAGTACTTC.

The rearrangement joins TRBV29-1 to TRBJ2-2, with 8 positions matching TRBD2. The CDR3 spans 13 residues. Germline trimming cut 4 bases from V and 6 bases from J; bases unmatched to any gene: 4. Germline CDR1 reads SQVTM; CDR2 reads ANQGSEA. CDR3 nucleotide sequence: TGCAGCGTTGTTTCCGGGGGGGCCGGGGAGCTGTTTTTT. Residues: CSVVSGGAGELFF.